The clone carrying this TCR beta chain was detected once. Germline assignment: CDR1 SQVTM and CDR2 ANQGSEA. V was pared by 1 base and J by 0 bases, with 9 bases of the junction left unmatched. This CDR3 is built from 18 residues. This sample was included in a study of cytomegalovirus exposure and HLA in healthy donors. The repertoire was sequenced with immunoSEQ multiplex PCR; TCRdb's copy has only in-frame clones and lacks some. The data contain about 170,000 clones, around nine tenths of them singletons. V and J are TRBV29-1 and TRBJ2-1; TRBD2 agrees at 10 bases. The clonotype was recovered from a woman younger than 45 in good health and CMV-seronegative. Source material: PBMCs. CDR3 DNA: TGCAGCGTTGAAGGAGCGGGGGGGCAGGTAGGCTCCTACAATGAGCAGTTCTTC. It encodes CSVEGAGGQVGSYNEQFF.